The rows below give T cell receptor beta chains drawn from one sample of a study of control samples from healthy donors and cancer patients. Measured with immunoSEQ multiplex PCR; TCRdb has only the in-frame clones, and not every one. This table holds some 190,000 clones. The sequenced sample consisted of blood. The receptors here all came from a woman younger than 45 in good health. Each CDR3 is given with its conserved first and last residue.

v_gene	j_gene	len	CDR3aa
TRBV29-1	TRBJ1-6	15	CSVRIHWDRSSPLHF
TRBV9	TRBJ2-3	15	CASSATGASTDTQYF
TRBV5-1	TRBJ1-5	13	CASSWTGGQPQHF
TRBV6-5	TRBJ1-2	13	CASSLDTAYGYTF
TRBV11-2	TRBJ1-1	12	CASSLLGADAFF
TRBV25-1	TRBJ1-6	15	CASRGFSSYNSPLHF
TRBV6-6	TRBJ1-2	14	CASSLAGVGNGYTF
TRBV5-8	TRBJ2-3	15	CASSSPRGETDTQYF
TRBV7-6	TRBJ1-3	19	CASSLGVRGPLRSGNTIYF
TRBV6-5	TRBJ2-7	13	CASSISTGREQYF
TRBV5-1	TRBJ2-2	14	CASSLTENTGELFF
TRBV24-1	TRBJ1-2	12	CATSDRRDGYTF
TRBV28	TRBJ1-5	13	CASSSTGYQPQHF
TRBV5-1	TRBJ1-5	15	CASSPGTVSNQPQHF
TRBV5-5	TRBJ2-1	16	CASSRYDRGPNNEQFF
TRBV12-3/TRBV12-4	TRBJ1-2	13	CASSWTVNYGYTF
TRBV7-9	TRBJ1-6	15	CASSLGDLYNSPLHF
TRBV28	TRBJ1-4	15	CASTEKYSTNEKLFF